A single TCR beta chain is shown here with its context. The data belong to a study of human CD8 memory T cell subsets. TPEX cells were CCR7+ PD-1+ TIGIT+ early memory CD8+ T cells with exhausted-like traits. Buffy coats donated by healthy individuals were the origin of the PBMC. CDR3 length equals 12 residues. Germline V gives CDR1 MNHEY, CDR2 SMNVEV (reference sequence). UMI-labeled 5' RACE was used, and it produced the TCR beta libraries. TCRdb reprocessed the 5' RACE reads, with one entry per CDR3 protein and no DNA. Its clone listing holds around 6,300 distinct CDR3 sequences. Sequenced material: CD8+ T cells from PBMCs. The TCR originated in a human donor in good health. V and J are TRBV27 and TRBJ2-1; TCRdb indicates TRBD1, and absent DNA this call remains unverified. The CDR3 loop is CASSAPGSEQFF.